The source of this TCR beta chain is a study of siplizumab effects on memory and regulatory T cells. Clones were read by immunoSEQ multiplex PCR, and TCRdb kept only the in-frame ones, dropping some. The data contain 65,000 to 90,000 clones, 90% to 95% of them seen just once; the ten biggest clones take up about 5%. Germline lookup yields CDR1 SGHAT and CDR2 FQNNGV. The V and J ends lost 5 bases and 3 bases, in that order; junction bases with no gene match: 6. The CDR3 has 15 residues. Specimen: CD8+ T cells sorted from blood. The receptor comes from a human donor in good health. The chain combines TRBV11-2 with TRBJ2-3, with 9 bases fitting TRBD1. CDR3 DNA: TGTGCCAGCAGCCTGGGGACAGGGTGGACAGATACGCAGTATTTT. This codes for CASSLGTGWTDTQYF.